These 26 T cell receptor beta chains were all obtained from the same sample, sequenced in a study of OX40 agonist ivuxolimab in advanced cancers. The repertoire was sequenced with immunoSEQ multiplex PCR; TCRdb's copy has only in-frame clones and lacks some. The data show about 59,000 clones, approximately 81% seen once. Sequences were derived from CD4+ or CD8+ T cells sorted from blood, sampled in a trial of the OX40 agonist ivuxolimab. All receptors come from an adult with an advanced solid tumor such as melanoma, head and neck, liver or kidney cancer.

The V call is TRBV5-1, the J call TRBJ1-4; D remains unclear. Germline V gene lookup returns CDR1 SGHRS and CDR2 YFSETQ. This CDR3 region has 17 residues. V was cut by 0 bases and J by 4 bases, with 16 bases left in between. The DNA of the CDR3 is TGCGCCAGCAGCTTGGGTCCTTCTCAGGCGGGTAATGAAAAACTGTTTTTT. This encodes CASSLGPSQAGNEKLFF.

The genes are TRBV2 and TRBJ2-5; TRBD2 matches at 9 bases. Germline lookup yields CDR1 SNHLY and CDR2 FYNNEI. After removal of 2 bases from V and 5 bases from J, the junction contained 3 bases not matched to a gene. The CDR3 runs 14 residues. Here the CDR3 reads CASSELAGAETQYF. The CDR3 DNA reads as TGTGCCAGCAGTGAATTAGCGGGAGCGGAGACCCAGTACTTC.

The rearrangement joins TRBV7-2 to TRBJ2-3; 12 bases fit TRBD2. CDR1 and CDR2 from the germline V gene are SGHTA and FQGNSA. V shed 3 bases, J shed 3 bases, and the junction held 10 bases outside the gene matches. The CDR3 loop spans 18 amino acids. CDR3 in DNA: TGTGCCAGCAGCTTGTCGGCTAGCGGGAGGGCTGTTACAGATACGCAGTATTTT. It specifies CASSLSASGRAVTDTQYF. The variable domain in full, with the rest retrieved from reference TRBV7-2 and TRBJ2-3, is GAGVSQSPSNKVTEKGKDVELRCDPISGHTALYWYRQSLGQGLEFLIYFQGNSAPDKSGLPSDRFSAERTGGSVSTLTIQRTQQEDSAVYLCASSLSASGRAVTDTQYFGPGTRLTVL.

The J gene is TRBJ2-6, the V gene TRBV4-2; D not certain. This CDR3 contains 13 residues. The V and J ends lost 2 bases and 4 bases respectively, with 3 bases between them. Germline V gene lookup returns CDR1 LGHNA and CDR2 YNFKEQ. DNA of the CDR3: TGTGCCAGCAGCCAATCAGGGGCCAACGTCCTGACTTTC. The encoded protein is CASSQSGANVLTF.

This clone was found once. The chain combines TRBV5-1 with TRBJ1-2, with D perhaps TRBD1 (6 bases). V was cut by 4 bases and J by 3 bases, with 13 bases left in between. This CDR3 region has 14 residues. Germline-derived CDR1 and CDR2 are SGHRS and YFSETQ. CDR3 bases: TGCGCCAGCAGCGGAGGGGGATACGACTATGGCTACACCTTC. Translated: CASSGGGYDYGYTF.

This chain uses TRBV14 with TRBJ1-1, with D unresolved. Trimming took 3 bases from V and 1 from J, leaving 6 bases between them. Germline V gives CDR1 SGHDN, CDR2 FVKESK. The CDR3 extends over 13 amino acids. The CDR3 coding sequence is TGTGCCAGCAGCCACATGGAGAACACTGAAGCTTTCTTT. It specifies CASSHMENTEAFF.

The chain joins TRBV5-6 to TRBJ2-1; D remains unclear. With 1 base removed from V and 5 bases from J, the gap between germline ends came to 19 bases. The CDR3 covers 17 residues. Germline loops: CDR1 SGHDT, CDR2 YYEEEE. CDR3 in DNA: TGTGCCAGCAGCTTGCCAGGCGTCAAGAGCGTTCACAATGAGCAGTTCTTC. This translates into CASSLPGVKSVHNEQFF. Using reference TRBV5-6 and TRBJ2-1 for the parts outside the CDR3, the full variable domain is DAGVTQSPTHLIKTRGQQVTLRCSPKSGHDTVSWYQQALGQGPQFIFQYYEEEERQRGNFPDRFSGHQFPNYSSELNVNALLLGDSALYLCASSLPGVKSVHNEQFFGPGTRLTVL.

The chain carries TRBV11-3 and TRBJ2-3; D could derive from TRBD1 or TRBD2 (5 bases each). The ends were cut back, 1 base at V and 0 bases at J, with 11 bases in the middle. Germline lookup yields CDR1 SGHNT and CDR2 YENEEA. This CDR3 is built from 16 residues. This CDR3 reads CASSLGHGASTDTQYF. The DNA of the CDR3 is TGTGCCAGCAGCTTAGGTCACGGGGCCAGCACAGATACGCAGTATTTT.

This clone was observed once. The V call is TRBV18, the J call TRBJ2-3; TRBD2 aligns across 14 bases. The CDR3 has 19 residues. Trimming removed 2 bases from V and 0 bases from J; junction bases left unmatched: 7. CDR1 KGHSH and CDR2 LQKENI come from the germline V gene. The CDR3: CASSPLGLAGVASTDTQYF. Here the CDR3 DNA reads TGTGCCAGCTCACCATTGGGACTAGCGGGAGTTGCTAGCACAGATACGCAGTATTTT.

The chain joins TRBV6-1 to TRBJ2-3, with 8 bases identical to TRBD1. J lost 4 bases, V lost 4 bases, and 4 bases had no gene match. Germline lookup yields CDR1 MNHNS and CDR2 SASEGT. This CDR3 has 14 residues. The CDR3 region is CASSGTQGADTQYF. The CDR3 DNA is TGTGCCAGCAGTGGGACACAGGGGGCAGATACGCAGTATTTT.

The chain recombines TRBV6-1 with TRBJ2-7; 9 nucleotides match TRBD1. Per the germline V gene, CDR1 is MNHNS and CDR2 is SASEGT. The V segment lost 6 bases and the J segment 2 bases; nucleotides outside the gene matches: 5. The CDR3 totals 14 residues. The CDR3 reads CASRRTGAPYEQYF. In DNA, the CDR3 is TGTGCCAGCAGGAGGACAGGGGCTCCCTACGAGCAGTACTTC.

The CDR3 DNA reads TGTGCCAGCCTGCCTCCAGGGGTTGGGGACACTGAAGCTTTCTTT. Protein sequence: CASLPPGVGDTEAFF. The chain carries TRBV28 and TRBJ1-1; the D gene is possibly TRBD1 (6 bases). The CDR3 contains 15 residues. Trimming removed 8 bases at V and 3 bases at J, with 19 bases between. The germline gives CDR1 MDHEN, CDR2 SYDVKM.

CDR3 sequence: CASSAGTGWYNEQFF. The CDR3 DNA is TGTGCCAGCAGCGCCGGGACAGGGTGGTACAATGAGCAGTTCTTC. J is TRBJ2-1 and V is TRBV9; 9 bases agree with TRBD1. The germline V gene encodes CDR1 SGDLS and CDR2 YYNGEE. The ends lost 3 bases at V and 4 bases at J; junction bases unmatched: 5. The CDR3 has 15 amino acids. Supplemented by reference TRBV9 and TRBJ2-1, the full variable domain reads DSGVTQTPKHLITATGQRVTLRCSPRSGDLSVYWYQQSLDQGLQFLIQYYNGEERAKGNILERFSAQQFPDLHSELNLSSLELGDSALYFCASSAGTGWYNEQFFGPGTRLTVL.

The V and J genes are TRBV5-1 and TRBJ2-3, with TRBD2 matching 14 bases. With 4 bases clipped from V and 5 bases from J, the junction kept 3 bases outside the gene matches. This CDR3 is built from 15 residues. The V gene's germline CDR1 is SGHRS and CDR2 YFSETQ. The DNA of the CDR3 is TGCGCCAGCAGCCAGGGACTAGCGGGAGAAGATACGCAGTATTTT. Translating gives CASSQGLAGEDTQYF.

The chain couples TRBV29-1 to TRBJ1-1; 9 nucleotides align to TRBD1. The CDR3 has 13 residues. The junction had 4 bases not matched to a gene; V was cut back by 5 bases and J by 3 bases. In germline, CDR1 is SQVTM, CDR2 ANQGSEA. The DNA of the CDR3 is TGCAGCGTTACGACAGGGGGGTACACTGAAGCTTTCTTT. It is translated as CSVTTGGYTEAFF. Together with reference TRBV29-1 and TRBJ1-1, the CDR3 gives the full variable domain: SAVISQKPSRDICQRGTSLTIQCQVDSQVTMMFWYRQQPGQSLTLIATANQGSEATYESGFVIDKFPISRPNLTFSTLTVSNMSPEDSSIYLCSVTTGGYTEAFFGQGTRLTVV.

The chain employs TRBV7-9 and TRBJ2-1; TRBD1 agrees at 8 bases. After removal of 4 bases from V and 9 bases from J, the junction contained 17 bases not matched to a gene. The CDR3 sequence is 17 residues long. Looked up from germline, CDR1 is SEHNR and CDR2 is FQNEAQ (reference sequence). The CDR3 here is CASSSTGGTGGSGEQFF. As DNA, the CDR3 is TGTGCCAGCAGCTCTACTGGCGGGACAGGCGGGTCTGGTGAGCAGTTCTTC.

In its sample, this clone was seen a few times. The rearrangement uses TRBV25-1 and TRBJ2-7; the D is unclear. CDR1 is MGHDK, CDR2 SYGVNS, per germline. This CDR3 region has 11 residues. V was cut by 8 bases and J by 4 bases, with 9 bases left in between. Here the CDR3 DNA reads TGTGCCAGCGCCTCGGAGTACGAGCAGTACTTC. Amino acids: CASASEYEQYF.

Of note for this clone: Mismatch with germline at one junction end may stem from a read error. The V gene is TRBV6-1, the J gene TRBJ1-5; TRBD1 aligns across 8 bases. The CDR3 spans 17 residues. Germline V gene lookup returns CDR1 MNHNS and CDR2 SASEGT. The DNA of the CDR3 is TGTGCCAGCAGTGATATAGGACAGGGACGTCGCAATCAGCCCCAGCGTTTT. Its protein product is CASSDIGQGRRNQPQRF.

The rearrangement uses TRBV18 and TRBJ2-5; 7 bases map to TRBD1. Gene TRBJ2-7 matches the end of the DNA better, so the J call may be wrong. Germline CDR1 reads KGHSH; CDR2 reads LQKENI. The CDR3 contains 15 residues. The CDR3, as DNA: TGTGCCAGCTCACCCGGGACAGCCGTTACCTACGAGCAGTACTTC. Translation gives CASSPGTAVTYEQYF.

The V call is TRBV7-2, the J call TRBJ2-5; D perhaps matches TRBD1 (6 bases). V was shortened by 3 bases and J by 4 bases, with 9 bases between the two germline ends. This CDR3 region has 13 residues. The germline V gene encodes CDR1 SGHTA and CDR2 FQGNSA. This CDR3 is CASSLEGGETQYF. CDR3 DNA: TGTGCCAGCAGCTTGGAAGGGGGAGAGACCCAGTACTTC.

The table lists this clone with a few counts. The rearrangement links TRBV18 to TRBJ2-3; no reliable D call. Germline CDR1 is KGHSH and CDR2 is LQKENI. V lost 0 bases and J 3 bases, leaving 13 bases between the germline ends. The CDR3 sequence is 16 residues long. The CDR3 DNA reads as TGTGCCAGCTCACCACCTTCAATCGCCCAAACAGATACGCAGTATTTT. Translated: CASSPPSIAQTDTQYF. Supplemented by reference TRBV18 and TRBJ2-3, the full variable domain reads NAGVMQNPRHLVRRRGQEARLRCSPMKGHSHVYWYRQLPEEGLKFMVYLQKENIIDESGMPKERFSAEFPKEGPSILRIQQVVRGDSAAYFCASSPPSIAQTDTQYFGPGTRLTVL.

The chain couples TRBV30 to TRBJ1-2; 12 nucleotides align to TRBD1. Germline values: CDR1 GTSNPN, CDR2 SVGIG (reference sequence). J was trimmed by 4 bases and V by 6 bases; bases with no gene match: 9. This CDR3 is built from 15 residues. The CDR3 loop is CACLRDRGLGYGYTF. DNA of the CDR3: TGTGCCTGCCTCCGGGACAGGGGGCTCGGCTATGGCTACACCTTC.

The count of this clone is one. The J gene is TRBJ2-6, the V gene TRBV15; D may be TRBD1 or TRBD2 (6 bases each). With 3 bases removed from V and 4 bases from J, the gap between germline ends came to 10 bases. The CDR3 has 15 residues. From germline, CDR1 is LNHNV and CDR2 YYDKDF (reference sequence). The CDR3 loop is CATSREGVGANVLTF. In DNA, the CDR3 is TGTGCCACCAGCAGGGAGGGGGTCGGGGCCAACGTCCTGACTTTC.

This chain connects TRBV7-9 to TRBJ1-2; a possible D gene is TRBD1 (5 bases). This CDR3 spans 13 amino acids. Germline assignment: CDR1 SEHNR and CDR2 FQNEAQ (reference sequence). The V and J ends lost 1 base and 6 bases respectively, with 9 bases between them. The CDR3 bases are TGTGCCAGCAGCTTAGTAGGAGGGGATGGCTACACCTTC. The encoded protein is CASSLVGGDGYTF. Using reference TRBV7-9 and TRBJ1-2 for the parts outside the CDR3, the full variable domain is DTGVSQNPRHKITKRGQNVTFRCDPISEHNRLYWYRQTLGQGPEFLTYFQNEAQLEKSRLLSDRFSAERPKGSFSTLEIQRTEQGDSAMYLCASSLVGGDGYTFGSGTRLTVV.

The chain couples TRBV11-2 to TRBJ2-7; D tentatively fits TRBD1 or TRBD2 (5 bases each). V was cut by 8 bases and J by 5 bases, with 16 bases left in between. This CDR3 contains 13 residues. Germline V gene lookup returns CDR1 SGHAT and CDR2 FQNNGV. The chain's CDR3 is CASGGPFWDEQYF. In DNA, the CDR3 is TGTGCCAGCGGGGGTCCGTTTTGGGACGAGCAGTACTTC. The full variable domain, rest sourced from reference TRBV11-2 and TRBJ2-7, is EAGVAQSPRYKIIEKRQSVAFWCNPISGHATLYWYQQILGQGPKLLIQFQNNGVVDDSQLPKDRFSAERLKGVDSTLKIQPAKLEDSAVYLCASGGPFWDEQYFGPGTRLTVT.

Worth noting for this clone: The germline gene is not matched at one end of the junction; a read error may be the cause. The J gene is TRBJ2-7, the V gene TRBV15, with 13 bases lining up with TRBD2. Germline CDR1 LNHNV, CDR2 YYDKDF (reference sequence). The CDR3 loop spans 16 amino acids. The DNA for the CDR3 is TGTGCCACCAGCAGAGATCCCGGGACTAGCGGGACCAAGTTAGACTTC. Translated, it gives CATSRDPGTSGTKLDF.